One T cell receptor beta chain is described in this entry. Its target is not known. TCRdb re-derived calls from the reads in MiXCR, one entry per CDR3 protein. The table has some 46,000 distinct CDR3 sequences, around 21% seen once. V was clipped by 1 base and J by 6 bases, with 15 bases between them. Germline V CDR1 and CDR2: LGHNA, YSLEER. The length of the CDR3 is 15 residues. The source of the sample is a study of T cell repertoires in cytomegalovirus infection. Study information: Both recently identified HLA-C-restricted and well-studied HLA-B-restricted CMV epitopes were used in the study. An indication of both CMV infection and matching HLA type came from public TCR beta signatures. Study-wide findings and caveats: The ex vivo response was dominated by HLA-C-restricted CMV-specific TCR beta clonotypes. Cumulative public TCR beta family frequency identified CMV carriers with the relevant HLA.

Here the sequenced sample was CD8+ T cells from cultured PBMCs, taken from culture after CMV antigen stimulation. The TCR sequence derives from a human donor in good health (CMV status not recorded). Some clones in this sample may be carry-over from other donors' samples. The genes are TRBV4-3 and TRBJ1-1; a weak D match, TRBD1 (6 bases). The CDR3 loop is CASSQGRGSGAEAFF. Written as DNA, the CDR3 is TGCGCCAGCAGCCAAGGACGGGGCTCAGGGGCTGAAGCTTTCTTT.